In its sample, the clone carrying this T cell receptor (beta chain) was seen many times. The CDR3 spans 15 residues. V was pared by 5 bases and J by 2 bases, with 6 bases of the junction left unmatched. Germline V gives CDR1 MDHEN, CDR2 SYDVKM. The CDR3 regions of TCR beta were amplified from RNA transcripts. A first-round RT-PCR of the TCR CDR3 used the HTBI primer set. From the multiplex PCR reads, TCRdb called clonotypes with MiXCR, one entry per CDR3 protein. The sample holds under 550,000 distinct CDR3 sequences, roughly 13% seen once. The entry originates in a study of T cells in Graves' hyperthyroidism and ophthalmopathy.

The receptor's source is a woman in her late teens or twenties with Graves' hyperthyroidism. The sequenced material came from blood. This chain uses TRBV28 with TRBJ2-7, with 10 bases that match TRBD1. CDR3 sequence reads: CASSGQGGKAYEQYF. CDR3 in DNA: TGTGCCAGCAGTGGACAGGGGGGGAAGGCCTACGAGCAGTACTTC.